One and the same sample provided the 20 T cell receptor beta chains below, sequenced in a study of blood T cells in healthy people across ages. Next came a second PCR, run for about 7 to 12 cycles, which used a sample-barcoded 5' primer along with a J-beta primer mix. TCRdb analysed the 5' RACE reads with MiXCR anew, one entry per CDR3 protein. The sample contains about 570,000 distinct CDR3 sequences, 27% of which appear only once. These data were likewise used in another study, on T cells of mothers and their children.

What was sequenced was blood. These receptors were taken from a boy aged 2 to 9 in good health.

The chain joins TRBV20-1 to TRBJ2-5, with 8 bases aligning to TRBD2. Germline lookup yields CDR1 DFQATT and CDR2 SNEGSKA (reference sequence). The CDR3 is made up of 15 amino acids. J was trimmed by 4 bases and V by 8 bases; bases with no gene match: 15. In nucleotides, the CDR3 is TGCAGTACCCTTTGGAACGGGGGGGCGGGAGAGACCCAGTACTTC. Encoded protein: CSTLWNGGAGETQYF.

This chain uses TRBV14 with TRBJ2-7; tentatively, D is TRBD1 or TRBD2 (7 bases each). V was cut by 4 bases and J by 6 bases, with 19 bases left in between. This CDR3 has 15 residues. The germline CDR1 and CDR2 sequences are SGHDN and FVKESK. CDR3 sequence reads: CASSLLGRGQSEQYF. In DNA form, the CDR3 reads TGTGCCAGCAGCCTCCTGGGGAGGGGACAGTCCGAGCAGTACTTC.

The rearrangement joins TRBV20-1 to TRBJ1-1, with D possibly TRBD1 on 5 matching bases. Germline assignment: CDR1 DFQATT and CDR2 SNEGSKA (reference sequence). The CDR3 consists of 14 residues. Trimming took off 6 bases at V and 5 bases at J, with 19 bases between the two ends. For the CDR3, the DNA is TGCAGTGCCCCTCTCCCAGGGTTGGGTACTGAAGCTTTCTTT. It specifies CSAPLPGLGTEAFF.

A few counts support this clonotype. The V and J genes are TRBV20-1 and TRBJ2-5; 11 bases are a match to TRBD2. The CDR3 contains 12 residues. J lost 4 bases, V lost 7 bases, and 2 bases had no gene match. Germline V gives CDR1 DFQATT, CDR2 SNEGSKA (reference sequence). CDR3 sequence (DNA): TGCAGTGTTACTAGCGGGGGAGAGACCCAGTACTTC. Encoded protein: CSVTSGGETQYF.

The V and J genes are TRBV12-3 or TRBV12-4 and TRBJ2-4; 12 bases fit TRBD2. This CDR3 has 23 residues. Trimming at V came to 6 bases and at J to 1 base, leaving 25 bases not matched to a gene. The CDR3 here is CASRSPSGRAGSQGELAKNIQYF. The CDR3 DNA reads TGTGCCAGCAGGTCCCCTAGCGGGAGGGCCGGAAGCCAGGGGGAATTGGCCAAAAACATTCAGTACTTC.

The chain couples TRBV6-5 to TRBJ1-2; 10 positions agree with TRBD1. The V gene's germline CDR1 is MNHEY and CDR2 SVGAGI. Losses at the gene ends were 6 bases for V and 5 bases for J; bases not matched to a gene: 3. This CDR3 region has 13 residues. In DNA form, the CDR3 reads TGTGCCAGCAGGACAGGGGGCCGATATGGCTACACCTTC. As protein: CASRTGGRYGYTF.

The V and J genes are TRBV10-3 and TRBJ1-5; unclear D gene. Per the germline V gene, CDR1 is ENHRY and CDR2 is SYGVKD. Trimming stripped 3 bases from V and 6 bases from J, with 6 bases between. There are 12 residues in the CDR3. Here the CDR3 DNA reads TGTGCCATCAGTGATGAAGGTCAGCCCCAGCATTTT. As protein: CAISDEGQPQHF.

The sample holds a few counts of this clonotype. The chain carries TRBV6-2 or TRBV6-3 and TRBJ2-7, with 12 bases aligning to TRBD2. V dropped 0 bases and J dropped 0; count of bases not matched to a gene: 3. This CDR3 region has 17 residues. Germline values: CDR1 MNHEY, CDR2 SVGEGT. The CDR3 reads CASSYSTSGSLSYEQYF. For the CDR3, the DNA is TGTGCCAGCAGTTACTCGACTAGCGGGAGTCTCTCCTACGAGCAGTACTTC.

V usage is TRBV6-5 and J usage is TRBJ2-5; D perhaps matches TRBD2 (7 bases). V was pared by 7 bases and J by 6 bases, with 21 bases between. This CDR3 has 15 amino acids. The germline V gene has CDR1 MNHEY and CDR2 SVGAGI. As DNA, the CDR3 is TGTGCCAGCACTCCGGGGGGCAATGGTTTGCAGACCCAGTACTTC. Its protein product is CASTPGGNGLQTQYF.

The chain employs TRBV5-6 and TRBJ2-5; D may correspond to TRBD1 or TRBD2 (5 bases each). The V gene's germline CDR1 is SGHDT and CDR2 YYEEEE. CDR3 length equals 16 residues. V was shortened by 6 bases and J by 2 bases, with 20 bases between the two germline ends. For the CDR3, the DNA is TGTGCCAGCACCGACGAGCCCGGGGCGGATCAAGAGACCCAGTACTTC. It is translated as CASTDEPGADQETQYF.

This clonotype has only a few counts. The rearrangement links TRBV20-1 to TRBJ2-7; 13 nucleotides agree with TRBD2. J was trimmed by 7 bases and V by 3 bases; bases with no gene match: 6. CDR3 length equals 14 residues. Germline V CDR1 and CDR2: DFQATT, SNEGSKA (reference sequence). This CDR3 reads CSASGLAGVDEQYF. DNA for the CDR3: TGCAGTGCTAGTGGACTAGCGGGAGTGGATGAGCAGTACTTC.

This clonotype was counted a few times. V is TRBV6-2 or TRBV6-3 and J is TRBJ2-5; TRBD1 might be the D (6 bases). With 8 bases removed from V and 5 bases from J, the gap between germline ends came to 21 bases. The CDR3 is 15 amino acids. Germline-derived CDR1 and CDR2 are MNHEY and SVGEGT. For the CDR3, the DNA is TGTGCCAGCCTCCGGAGACAGGCCCTCGGGGAGACCCAGTACTTC. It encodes CASLRRQALGETQYF.

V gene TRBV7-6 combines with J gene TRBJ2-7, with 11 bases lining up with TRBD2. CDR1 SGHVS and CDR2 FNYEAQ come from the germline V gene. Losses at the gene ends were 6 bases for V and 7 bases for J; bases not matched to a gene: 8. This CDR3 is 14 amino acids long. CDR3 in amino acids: CASRPTSGSSEQYF. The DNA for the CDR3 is TGTGCCAGCAGACCTACTAGCGGGAGTTCTGAGCAGTACTTC.

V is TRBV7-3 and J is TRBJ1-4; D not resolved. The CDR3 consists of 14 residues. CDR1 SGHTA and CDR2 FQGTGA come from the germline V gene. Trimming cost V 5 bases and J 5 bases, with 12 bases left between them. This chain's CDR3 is CASSPTPGNEKLFF. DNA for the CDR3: TGTGCCAGCAGCCCAACGCCCGGCAATGAAAAACTGTTTTTT.

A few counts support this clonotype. In DNA form, the CDR3 reads TGTGCCAGCAGAAGGATCTCTGGAAACACCATATATTTT. Residues: CASRRISGNTIYF. The chain uses TRBV7-9 and TRBJ1-3; D is unclear. The CDR3 is 13 residues long. V was trimmed by 6 bases and J by 0 bases, leaving 6 bases between them. Germline V CDR1 and CDR2: SEHNR, FQNEAQ (reference sequence).

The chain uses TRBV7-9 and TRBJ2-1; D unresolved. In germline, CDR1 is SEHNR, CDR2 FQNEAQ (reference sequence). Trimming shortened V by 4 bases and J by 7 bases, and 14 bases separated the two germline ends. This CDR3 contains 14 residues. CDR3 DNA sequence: TGTGCCAGCAGCTACGGAGTAGGCCTAAATGAGCAGTTCTTC. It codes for CASSYGVGLNEQFF.

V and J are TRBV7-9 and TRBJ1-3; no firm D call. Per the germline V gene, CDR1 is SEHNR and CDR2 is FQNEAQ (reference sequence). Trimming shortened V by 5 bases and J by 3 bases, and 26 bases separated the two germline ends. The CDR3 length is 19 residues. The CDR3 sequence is CASSPGQKAFAFDGNTIYF. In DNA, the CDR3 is TGTGCCAGCAGCCCCGGGCAGAAGGCCTTTGCCTTTGATGGAAACACCATATATTTT.

The CDR3 DNA reads TGTGCCAGCAGCCCCCTTGGGACGGGAAAAGAGACCCAGTACTTC. It encodes CASSPLGTGKETQYF. The chain joins TRBV14 to TRBJ2-5; D is tentatively TRBD1 or TRBD2 (5 bases each). V was trimmed by 4 bases and J by 3 bases, leaving 15 bases between them. CDR3 length: 15 amino acids. CDR1 and CDR2 (germline): SGHDN, FVKESK.

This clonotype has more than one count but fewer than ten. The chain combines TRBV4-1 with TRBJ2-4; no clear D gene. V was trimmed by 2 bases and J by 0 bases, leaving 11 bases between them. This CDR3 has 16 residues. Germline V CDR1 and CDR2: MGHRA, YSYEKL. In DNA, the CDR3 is TGCGCCAGCAGCCAATCGCTTGTACTAGCCAAAAACATTCAGTACTTC. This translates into CASSQSLVLAKNIQYF.

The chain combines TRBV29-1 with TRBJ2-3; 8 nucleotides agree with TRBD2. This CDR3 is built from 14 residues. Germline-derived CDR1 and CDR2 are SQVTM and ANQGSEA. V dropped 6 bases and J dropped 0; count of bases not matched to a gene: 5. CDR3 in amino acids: CSVLAGSSTDTQYF. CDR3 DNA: TGCAGCGTCTTAGCGGGGAGTAGCACAGATACGCAGTATTTT.